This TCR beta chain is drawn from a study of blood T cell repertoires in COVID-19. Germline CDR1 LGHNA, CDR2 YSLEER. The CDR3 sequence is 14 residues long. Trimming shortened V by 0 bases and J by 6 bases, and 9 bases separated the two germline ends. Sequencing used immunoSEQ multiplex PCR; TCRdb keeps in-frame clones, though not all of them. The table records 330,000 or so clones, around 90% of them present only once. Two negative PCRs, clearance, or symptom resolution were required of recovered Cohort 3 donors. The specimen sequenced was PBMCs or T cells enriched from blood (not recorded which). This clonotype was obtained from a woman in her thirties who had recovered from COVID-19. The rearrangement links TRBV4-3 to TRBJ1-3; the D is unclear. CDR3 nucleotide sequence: TGCGCCAGCAGCCAAGAATTAGCGGAAAACACCATATATTTT. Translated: CASSQELAENTIYF.